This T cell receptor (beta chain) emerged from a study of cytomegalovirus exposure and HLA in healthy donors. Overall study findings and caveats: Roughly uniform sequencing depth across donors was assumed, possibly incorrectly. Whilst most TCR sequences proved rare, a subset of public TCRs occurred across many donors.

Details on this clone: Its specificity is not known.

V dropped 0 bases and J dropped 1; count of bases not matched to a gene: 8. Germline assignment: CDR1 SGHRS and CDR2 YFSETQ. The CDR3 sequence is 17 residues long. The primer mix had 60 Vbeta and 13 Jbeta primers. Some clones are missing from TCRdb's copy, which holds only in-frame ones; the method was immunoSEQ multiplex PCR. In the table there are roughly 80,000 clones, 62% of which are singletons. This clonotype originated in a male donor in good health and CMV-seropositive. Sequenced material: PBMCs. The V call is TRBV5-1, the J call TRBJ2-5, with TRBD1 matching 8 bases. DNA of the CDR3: TGCGCCAGCAGCTTGGCTGGGAGGACAGGGATCCAAGAGACCCAGTACTTC. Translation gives CASSLAGRTGIQETQYF.